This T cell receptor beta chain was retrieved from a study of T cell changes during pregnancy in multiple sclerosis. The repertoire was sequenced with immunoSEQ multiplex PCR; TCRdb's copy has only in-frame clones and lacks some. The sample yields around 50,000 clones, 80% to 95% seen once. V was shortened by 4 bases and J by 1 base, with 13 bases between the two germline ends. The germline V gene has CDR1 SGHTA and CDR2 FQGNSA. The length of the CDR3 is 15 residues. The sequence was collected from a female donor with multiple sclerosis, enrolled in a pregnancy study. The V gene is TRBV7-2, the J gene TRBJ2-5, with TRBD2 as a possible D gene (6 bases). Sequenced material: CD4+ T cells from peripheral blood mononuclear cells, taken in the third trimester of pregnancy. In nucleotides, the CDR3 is TGTGCCAGCAGCTCCAGACTAGTACCCCAAGAGACCCAGTACTTC. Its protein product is CASSSRLVPQETQYF. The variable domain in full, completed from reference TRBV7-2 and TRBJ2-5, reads GAGVSQSPSNKVTEKGKDVELRCDPISGHTALYWYRQSLGQGLEFLIYFQGNSAPDKSGLPSDRFSAERTGGSVSTLTIQRTQQEDSAVYLCASSSRLVPQETQYFGPGTRLLVL.